What follows are 21 T cell receptor beta chains derived from one specimen sequenced in a study of blood T cell repertoires in COVID-19. Profiling relied on immunoSEQ multiplex PCR, and the TCRdb table lists in-frame clones only, not all of them. The table lists tens of thousands of clones, 65% to 80% of them singletons. The source material was peripheral blood. The source is a human donor in a cohort sampled during active COVID-19.

The chain recombines TRBV30 with TRBJ2-7, with unresolved D. This CDR3 comprises 13 residues. Trimming pared 2 bases from V and 1 base from J, leaving 9 bases between. From germline, CDR1 is GTSNPN and CDR2 SVGIG (reference sequence). CDR3 region: CAWSLQSSYEQYF. CDR3 DNA: TGTGCCTGGAGTCTTCAGTCGTCCTACGAGCAGTACTTC.

This chain joins TRBV2 and TRBJ2-5, with 9 bases that match TRBD1. The germline CDR1 and CDR2 sequences are SNHLY and FYNNEI. V lost 4 bases, J lost 5 bases, and 8 bases stayed unmatched. The CDR3 extends over 15 amino acids. The CDR3: CASSGTGDSVETQYF. The CDR3 region has the DNA TGTGCCAGCAGTGGGACAGGGGACTCGGTGGAGACCCAGTACTTC.

The V and J genes are TRBV3-1 (or the pseudogene TRBV3-2) and TRBJ1-2; 8 positions agree with TRBD1. The CDR3 loop spans 14 amino acids. The junction had 3 bases not matched to a gene; V was cut back by 2 bases and J by 4 bases. Looked up from germline, CDR1 is LGHDT and CDR2 is YNNKEL (reference sequence). DNA for the CDR3: TGTGCCAGCAGCCAACAAACAGGGGGCTATGGCTACACCTTC. This gives the protein CASSQQTGGYGYTF.

This clone was picked up a small number of times. This chain links TRBV7-2 with TRBJ1-2; 8 positions match TRBD1. Trimming at V came to 5 bases and at J to 4 bases, leaving 9 bases not matched to a gene. The germline gives CDR1 SGHTA, CDR2 FQGNSA. There are 15 residues in the CDR3. CDR3 protein: CASSPGQGLGYGYTF. The CDR3 DNA follows: TGTGCCAGCAGCCCCGGACAGGGTCTCGGCTATGGCTACACCTTC.

The chain joins TRBV5-1 to TRBJ2-3, with TRBD2 identical over 8 bases. The CDR3 is 16 amino acids. V gave up 1 base and J gave up 0 bases; unmatched junction bases: 4. Germline V gene lookup returns CDR1 SGHRS and CDR2 YFSETQ. CDR3: CASSLIRGGSTDTQYF. The CDR3 DNA sequence: TGCGCCAGCAGCTTGATACGGGGGGGTAGCACAGATACGCAGTATTTT.

The chain is built from TRBV7-2 and TRBJ1-3; no firm D call. The CDR3 consists of 17 residues. Trimming pared 0 bases from V and 0 bases from J, leaving 12 bases between. Germline CDR1 SGHTA, CDR2 FQGNSA. CDR3 protein: CASSLAGRSDSGNTIYF. The CDR3 nucleotides read TGTGCCAGCAGCTTAGCGGGCAGGTCGGACTCTGGAAACACCATATATTTT.

This clone has a handful of counts. The V and J genes are TRBV18 and TRBJ2-3; 7 positions match TRBD1. After removal of 5 bases from V and 6 bases from J, the junction contained 5 bases not matched to a gene. This CDR3 is 13 amino acids long. Germline lookup yields CDR1 KGHSH and CDR2 LQKENI. CDR3 loop: CASSTTGADTQYF. In DNA form, the CDR3 reads TGTGCCAGCTCAACTACAGGGGCCGATACGCAGTATTTT.

The rearrangement uses TRBV7-2 and TRBJ2-1; 7 nucleotides align to TRBD2. The trim removed 3 bases at V and 8 bases at J, leaving 10 bases unmatched. Germline CDR1 reads SGHTA; CDR2 reads FQGNSA. CDR3 length: 15 amino acids. This CDR3 reads CASSFWPGGYDEQFF. The DNA for the CDR3 is TGTGCCAGCAGCTTCTGGCCCGGGGGGTATGATGAGCAGTTCTTC.

The chain couples TRBV6-6 to TRBJ1-6, with a weak D call TRBD1 (6 bases). Per germline, CDR1 MNHNY and CDR2 SVGAGI (reference sequence). Between the trimmed V and J ends, which lost 2 bases and 6 bases, there was a span of 11 bases. The CDR3 length is 15 residues. CDR3 sequence: CASSYRTVGNSPLHF. The CDR3 nucleotides are TGTGCCAGCAGTTACCGGACAGTGGGTAATTCACCCCTCCACTTT.

This chain links TRBV6-6 with TRBJ2-7; 12 nucleotides agree with TRBD1. The CDR3 length is 16 residues. Per the germline V gene, CDR1 is MNHNY and CDR2 is SVGAGI (reference sequence). V was pared by 6 bases and J by 7 bases, with 13 bases of the junction left unmatched. CDR3 protein: CASSEFGGQGAEEQYF. CDR3 bases: TGTGCCAGCAGCGAGTTCGGGGGACAGGGGGCGGAGGAGCAGTACTTC.

The gene calls are TRBV3-1 (or the pseudogene TRBV3-2) and TRBJ2-2, with D tentatively TRBD2 (5 bases). The ends were cut back, 1 base at V and 4 bases at J, with 25 bases in the middle. The CDR3 totals 20 residues. Germline CDR1 reads LGHDT; CDR2 reads YNNKEL (reference sequence). CDR3: CASSQGSASKGWTATGELFF. The DNA for the CDR3 is TGTGCCAGCAGCCAAGGCTCGGCTAGTAAGGGCTGGACTGCCACCGGGGAGCTGTTTTTT.

The chain employs TRBV3-1 (or the pseudogene TRBV3-2) and TRBJ2-3; TRBD1 might be the D (6 bases). This CDR3 has 16 amino acids. Trimming cost V 0 bases and J 5 bases, with 15 bases left between them. Germline CDR1 reads LGHDT; CDR2 reads YNNKEL (reference sequence). The chain's CDR3 is CASSQDVLGAGDTQYF. The CDR3 DNA reads as TGTGCCAGCAGCCAAGATGTATTGGGGGCTGGAGATACGCAGTATTTT.

The V call is TRBV12-5, the J call TRBJ1-6; D perhaps matches TRBD1 (6 bases). The CDR3 runs to 17 residues. The germline gives CDR1 LGHNT, CDR2 FRNRAP. Trimming cost V 7 bases and J 9 bases, with 25 bases left between them. The CDR3 loop reads CASAATLLGALGSPLHF. CDR3 nucleotides: TGTGCTAGTGCCGCAACCCTTTTGGGGGCCCTAGGTTCACCCCTCCACTTT.

The J gene is TRBJ2-7, the V gene TRBV30; D is undetermined. Germline V gene data show CDR1 as GTSNPN and CDR2 as SVGIG (reference sequence). The V end was cut by 0 bases, the J end by 6 bases, with 6 bases between. The CDR3 has 11 amino acids. CDR3 in amino acids: CAWSVSSEQYF. The DNA for the CDR3 is TGTGCCTGGAGTGTATCGAGCGAGCAGTACTTC.

The rearrangement joins TRBV3-1 (or the pseudogene TRBV3-2) to TRBJ2-5; TRBD2 aligns across 13 bases. Germline V lookup: CDR1 LGHDT, CDR2 YNNKEL (reference sequence). This CDR3 has 16 residues. J gave up 4 bases and V 5 bases, and 7 bases lay outside the gene matches. The CDR3 sequence: CASSSGLAGVRETQYF. As DNA, the CDR3 is TGTGCCAGCAGCTCAGGACTAGCGGGGGTGAGAGAGACCCAGTACTTC.

The V and J genes are TRBV9 and TRBJ1-4; D is perhaps TRBD1 (6 bases). The CDR3 consists of 15 residues. Germline V gene lookup returns CDR1 SGDLS and CDR2 YYNGEE. The V and J ends lost 0 bases and 8 bases respectively, with 14 bases between them. CDR3 coding DNA: TGTGCCAGCAGCGTAGGTGGGGGCCGTGGAGAAAAACTGTTTTTT. It is translated as CASSVGGGRGEKLFF.

V gene TRBV2 combines with J gene TRBJ1-1; D perhaps matches TRBD1 (5 bases). The CDR3 is 14 amino acids. The V end lost 4 bases, the J end lost 3 bases, and 12 bases lay between the germline ends. CDR1 SNHLY and CDR2 FYNNEI come from the germline V gene. The CDR3: CASSGGGLDTEAFF. The CDR3 nucleotides read TGTGCCAGCAGTGGGGGGGGGTTGGACACTGAAGCTTTCTTT. The variable domain in full, completed from reference TRBV2 and TRBJ1-1, reads EPEVTQTPSHQVTQMGQEVILRCVPISNHLYFYWYRQILGQKVEFLVSFYNNEISEKSEIFDDQFSVERPDGSNFTLKIRSTKLEDSAMYFCASSGGGLDTEAFFGQGTRLTVV.

The V call is TRBV5-1, the J call TRBJ2-7, with 8 bases matching TRBD1. The CDR3 is made up of 15 amino acids. V shed 2 bases, J shed 3 bases, and the junction held 7 bases outside the gene matches. Germline CDR1 and CDR2: SGHRS and YFSETQ. This CDR3 is CASSFGPGQVYEQYF. CDR3 in DNA: TGCGCCAGCAGCTTCGGCCCGGGACAGGTCTACGAGCAGTACTTC.

This sequence joins TRBV30 and TRBJ1-6; tentative D call: TRBD1 (6 bases). Trimming pared 6 bases from V and 5 bases from J, leaving 14 bases between. CDR3 length equals 14 residues. Per germline, CDR1 GTSNPN and CDR2 SVGIG (reference sequence). The CDR3 loop reads CACHRDTDNSPLHF. DNA for the CDR3: TGTGCCTGTCACCGGGACACCGATAATTCACCCCTCCACTTT. The full variable domain, in which reference TRBV30 and TRBJ1-6 provide the parts outside the CDR3, is SQTIHQWPATLVQPVGSPLSLECTVEGTSNPNLYWYRQAAGRGLQLLFYSVGIGQISSEVPQNLSASRPQDRQFILSSKKLLLSDSGFYLCACHRDTDNSPLHFGNGTRLTVT.

This chain links TRBV9 with TRBJ2-7, with D perhaps TRBD2 (6 bases). The CDR3 loop spans 14 amino acids. CDR1 is SGDLS, CDR2 YYNGEE, per germline. V lost 0 bases and J 7 bases, leaving 14 bases between the germline ends. The DNA for the CDR3 is TGTGCCAGCAGCGTAGGCGGGATGGTCGGGGAGCAGTACTTC. It specifies CASSVGGMVGEQYF.

A few counts support this clone. The gene calls are TRBV5-4 and TRBJ2-1; D is possibly TRBD1 (5 bases). With 4 bases removed from V and 2 bases from J, the gap between germline ends came to 13 bases. The CDR3 covers 15 residues. Germline CDR1 and CDR2: SGHNT and YYREEE (reference sequence). CDR3: CASSRRETPYNEQFF. The CDR3, as DNA: TGTGCCAGCAGCCGCAGGGAAACGCCCTACAATGAGCAGTTCTTC.